These 14 T cell receptor beta chains were all obtained from the same sample, sequenced in a study of T cells in localized non-small cell lung cancer. TCRdb's table, derived via immunoSEQ multiplex PCR, lists solely in-frame clones and lacks some. The sample holds roughly 1,500 clones, 30% to 45% seen once. The material was lung tumor tissue, obtained before any cancer treatment. The receptors originated from a female donor of 60 years or more with stage II lung adenocarcinoma.

The gene calls are TRBV30 and TRBJ2-5; the D gene is possibly TRBD1 (6 bases). The CDR3 spans 15 residues. The germline V gene encodes CDR1 GTSNPN and CDR2 SVGIG (reference sequence). Trimming took 3 bases from V and 6 from J, leaving 20 bases between them. This CDR3 reads CAWSPFSRGIKTQYF. In DNA form, the CDR3 reads TGTGCCTGGAGCCCTTTCTCCAGGGGCATAAAGACCCAGTACTTC. The full variable domain, in which reference TRBV30 and TRBJ2-5 provide the parts outside the CDR3, is SQTIHQWPATLVQPVGSPLSLECTVEGTSNPNLYWYRQAAGRGLQLLFYSVGIGQISSEVPQNLSASRPQDRQFILSSKKLLLSDSGFYLCAWSPFSRGIKTQYFGPGTRLLVL.

The rearrangement joins TRBV11-3 to TRBJ2-3; D call uncertain. Looked up from germline, CDR1 is SGHNT and CDR2 is YENEEA. This CDR3 is built from 16 residues. V was shortened by 3 bases and J by 0 bases, with 13 bases between the two germline ends. This CDR3 reads CASSFALNPSTDTQYF. CDR3 nucleotide sequence: TGTGCCAGCAGCTTCGCATTGAACCCTAGCACAGATACGCAGTATTTT.

This chain joins TRBV25-1 and TRBJ2-5; TRBD1 matches 10 bases. Germline trimming cut 3 bases from V and 3 bases from J; bases unmatched to any gene: 4. CDR1 is MGHDK, CDR2 SYGVNS, per germline. The CDR3 is 15 residues long. CDR3 sequence: CASSDIGTGEETQYF. CDR3 nucleotide sequence: TGTGCCAGCAGTGACATCGGGACAGGGGAAGAGACCCAGTACTTC.

The chain has TRBV28 and TRBJ2-7; 7 bases line up with TRBD2. The germline V gene has CDR1 MDHEN and CDR2 SYDVKM. The V gene end was trimmed by 11 bases and the J gene end by 7 bases; junction bases not matched to a gene: 14. This CDR3 has 13 amino acids. This chain's CDR3 is CAHSGRERNEQYF. The CDR3 DNA reads as TGTGCCCACTCAGGGCGGGAGCGGAATGAGCAGTACTTC.

A remark on this clone: Mismatch with germline at one junction end may stem from a read error. Other DNA sequences in the same sample also yield this CDR3. The rearrangement joins TRBV15 to TRBJ1-5, with 9 positions matching TRBD1. The CDR3 sequence is 15 residues long. Germline CDR1 reads LNHNV; CDR2 reads YYDKDF (reference sequence). CDR3: CATSEGQGMNQPQHF. DNA for the CDR3: TGTGCCACCAGCGAAGGACAGGGGATGAATCAACCCCAGCATTTT.

The chain couples TRBV2 to TRBJ1-5; TRBD1 agrees at 7 bases. Germline CDR1 is SNHLY and CDR2 is FYNNEI. The CDR3 covers 15 residues. V shed 10 bases and J 0 bases; nucleotides not matched to a gene: 9. In DNA form, the CDR3 reads TGTGCCACAGGGGGGGGAAGGTATAGCAATCAGCCCCAGCATTTT. Protein product: CATGGGRYSNQPQHF.

The chain has TRBV19 and TRBJ2-5; D gene uncertain. V lost 8 bases and J 2 bases, leaving 18 bases between the germline ends. Germline V gives CDR1 LNHDA, CDR2 SQIVND (reference sequence). This CDR3 contains 15 residues. The CDR3 spells CASGSYYQLQETQYF. CDR3 in DNA: TGTGCCAGTGGTTCATATTACCAGCTTCAAGAGACCCAGTACTTC.

The chain carries TRBV19 and TRBJ1-2, with D hard to call. In germline, CDR1 is LNHDA, CDR2 SQIVND (reference sequence). V was shortened by 6 bases and J by 0 bases, with 11 bases between the two germline ends. The CDR3 contains 14 residues. CDR3 nucleotides: TGTGCCAGTAGGGGCCCGTCATCTAACTATGGCTACACCTTC. It codes for CASRGPSSNYGYTF.

The rearrangement joins TRBV16 to TRBJ1-1; TRBD1 matches at 7 bases. The CDR3 spans 14 residues. Unmatched junction bases numbered 5, after V lost 2 bases and J lost 5 bases. Germline lookup yields CDR1 KGHSY and CDR2 FQNENV. The CDR3 nucleotides are TGTGCCAGCAGCCAACAGGGGGAAGGAACTGAAGCTTTCTTT. Its protein is CASSQQGEGTEAFF.

The chain links TRBV29-1 to TRBJ2-1, with D perhaps matching TRBD2 (5 bases). V was clipped by 2 bases and J by 6 bases, with 17 bases between them. CDR3 length: 15 amino acids. CDR1 is SQVTM, CDR2 ANQGSEA, per germline. The CDR3 sequence is CSVEPRGVPGNEQFF. The CDR3 DNA reads TGCAGCGTTGAACCTCGGGGAGTCCCCGGCAATGAGCAGTTCTTC.

This rearrangement joins TRBV19 to TRBJ2-2; 11 bases agree with TRBD1. CDR1 LNHDA and CDR2 SQIVND come from the germline V gene (reference sequence). Trimming cost V 3 bases and J 4 bases; bases outside gene matches: 4. This CDR3 comprises 16 residues. CDR3 amino acids: CASSIGTGGFTGELFF. The CDR3, as DNA: TGTGCCAGTAGTATTGGGACAGGGGGATTCACCGGGGAGCTGTTTTTT.

Remarks on this clone: One end of the junction is discordant with germline, which a read error may explain. The CDR3 sequence: CAISGKGSGANVLTF. As DNA, the CDR3 is TGTGCCATCAGTGGAAAAGGGTCTGGGGCCAACGTCCTGACTTTC. This chain joins TRBV6-8 and TRBJ2-6; D call uncertain. Germline V gene sequence: CDR1 MNHGY, CDR2 SAAAGT. CDR3 length: 15 amino acids.

This clone turned up a few times. The chain is built from TRBV4-1 and TRBJ2-1, with D unresolved. Germline V CDR1 and CDR2: MGHRA, YSYEKL. The V and J ends lost 5 bases and 5 bases respectively, with 13 bases between them. The length of the CDR3 is 14 residues. The CDR3 loop is CASSSRAPDNEQFF. The DNA of the CDR3 is TGCGCCAGCAGCTCACGGGCCCCAGACAATGAGCAGTTCTTC.

The V gene is TRBV19, the J gene TRBJ2-2, with no clear D. The V gene lost 6 bases and the J gene lost 4 bases, with 3 bases spanning the gap. The germline CDR1 and CDR2 sequences are LNHDA and SQIVND (reference sequence). CDR3 size: 11 residues. The CDR3 here is CASRFTGELFF. The CDR3 DNA follows: TGTGCCAGTAGGTTCACCGGGGAGCTGTTTTTT.